This entry lists 8 T cell receptor beta chains sequenced from one sample in a study of CD8 T cells in ankylosing spondylitis. Study-wide results and limits: A TCR beta motif made of several highly homologous variants seemed typical of ankylosing spondylitis blood.

These receptors lack a known antigen. From the 5' RACE reads, TCRdb called clonotypes with MiXCR, one entry per CDR3 protein. The sample yields approximately 440,000 distinct CDR3 sequences, roughly a sixth seen once. The sequencing input was blood, either unsorted or a sorted T cell fraction (not recorded which). The receptor set was obtained from a male donor with ankylosing spondylitis.

This clonotype appeared a few times. The rearrangement joins TRBV7-9 to TRBJ2-3; tentative D call: TRBD2 (5 bases). The ends were cut back, 5 bases at V and 5 bases at J, with 11 bases in the middle. The germline gives CDR1 SEHNR, CDR2 FQNEAQ (reference sequence). The CDR3 has 13 residues. CDR3 bases: TGTGCCAGCAGCCGACCACTAGGAGATACGCAGTATTTT. Protein: CASSRPLGDTQYF.

The V and J genes are TRBV3-1 and TRBJ1-1; D call uncertain. CDR1 is LGHDT, CDR2 YNNKEL, per germline (reference sequence). V was pared by 5 bases and J by 1 base, with 14 bases between. The CDR3 totals 15 residues. The CDR3 loop reads CASSSSKVKNTEAFF. The DNA of the CDR3 is TGTGCCAGCAGCTCATCGAAGGTGAAGAACACTGAAGCTTTCTTT.

The chain has TRBV9 and TRBJ2-1, with D tentatively TRBD1 or TRBD2 (6 bases each). CDR1 and CDR2 from the germline V gene are SGDLS and YYNGEE. Between the trimmed V and J ends, which lost 3 bases and 2 bases, there was a span of 15 bases. The CDR3 extends over 16 amino acids. CDR3 region: CASSGGIGGPYNEQFF. The CDR3 DNA is TGTGCCAGCAGCGGGGGGATCGGGGGCCCCTACAATGAGCAGTTCTTC.

This clonotype was found a few times. The V gene is TRBV5-6, the J gene TRBJ2-3; 10 bases fit TRBD1. The CDR3 spans 18 residues. V shed 3 bases and J 1 base; nucleotides not matched to a gene: 11. The germline V gene encodes CDR1 SGHDT and CDR2 YYEEEE. CDR3 bases: TGTGCCAGCAGCTCACGACAGGGGGCGCGAGTTGGCACAGATACGCAGTATTTT. Its translation is CASSSRQGARVGTDTQYF.

The V call is TRBV19, the J call TRBJ2-5; TRBD2 is a possible D gene (5 bases). The CDR3 has 13 amino acids. V lost 6 bases, J lost 5 bases, and 13 bases lay in between. Germline-derived CDR1 and CDR2 are LNHDA and SQIVND (reference sequence). Here the CDR3 reads CASSSDPGETQYF. DNA of the CDR3: TGTGCCAGTAGCTCCGATCCGGGGGAGACCCAGTACTTC. The entire variable domain, with the rest obtained from reference TRBV19 and TRBJ2-5, is as follows: DGGITQSPKYLFRKEGQNVTLSCEQNLNHDAMYWYRQDPGQGLRLIYYSQIVNDFQKGDIAEGYSVSREKKESFPLTVTSAQKNPTAFYLCASSSDPGETQYFGPGTRLLVL.

This clonotype has at least ten counts. This rearrangement joins TRBV10-3 to TRBJ2-7; possibly TRBD1 or TRBD2 for D (5 bases each). Germline CDR1 and CDR2: ENHRY and SYGVKD. The ends were cut back, 8 bases at V and 2 bases at J, with 19 bases in the middle. The length of the CDR3 is 15 residues. CDR3 sequence: CAIGALRAGAYEQYF. The CDR3 DNA reads TGTGCCATCGGGGCCCTGCGGGCAGGAGCCTACGAGCAGTACTTC.

The rearrangement links TRBV20-1 to TRBJ2-2; 8 nucleotides line up with TRBD2. With V trimmed by 1 base and J by 6 bases, 7 bases remained unmatched. This CDR3 is 15 amino acids long. CDR1 and CDR2 from the germline V gene are DFQATT and SNEGSKA (reference sequence). The CDR3 coding sequence is TGCAGTGCTAGAGGAACGGGGGGGCGCGCCGGGGAGCTGTTTTTT. Translation gives CSARGTGGRAGELFF.

This clonotype was counted a few times. This chain links TRBV7-8 with TRBJ2-1, with TRBD1 identical over 8 bases. After removal of 3 bases from V and 9 bases from J, the junction contained 19 bases not matched to a gene. CDR1 SGHVS and CDR2 FQNEAQ come from the germline V gene. The CDR3 runs 18 residues. In DNA, the CDR3 is TGTGCCAGCAGCTTCTCCGGGACAGGCGGAACGCTAGGGGGTGAGCAGTTCTTC. Translation gives CASSFSGTGGTLGGEQFF.